This T cell receptor beta chain was found in a study of T cell responses to AZD1222 COVID-19 vaccine. Study details: Analysis merged second doses at about 4 or about 12 weeks. Study-level points and caveats: White British people made up most donors, females outnumbered males, and clonal diversity was possibly underestimated.

The table came from immunoSEQ multiplex PCR; TCRdb's copy has only in-frame clones and leaves some out. The sample contains 95,000 to 150,000 clones, roughly 87% of which appear only once. CDR1 SGDLS and CDR2 YYNGEE come from the germline V gene. The CDR3 runs 15 residues. V was pared by 4 bases and J by 2 bases, with 15 bases between. Details on this clone: Its antigen is not known.

This chain connects TRBV9 to TRBJ2-5; D is uncertain. This sample comprised peripheral blood, obtained on day 0 of AZD1222 vaccination. The receptor comes from an adult in good health. CDR3 in amino acids: CASSPGPMPQETQYF. The CDR3 DNA sequence: TGTGCCAGCAGCCCCGGACCGATGCCGCAAGAGACCCAGTACTTC.